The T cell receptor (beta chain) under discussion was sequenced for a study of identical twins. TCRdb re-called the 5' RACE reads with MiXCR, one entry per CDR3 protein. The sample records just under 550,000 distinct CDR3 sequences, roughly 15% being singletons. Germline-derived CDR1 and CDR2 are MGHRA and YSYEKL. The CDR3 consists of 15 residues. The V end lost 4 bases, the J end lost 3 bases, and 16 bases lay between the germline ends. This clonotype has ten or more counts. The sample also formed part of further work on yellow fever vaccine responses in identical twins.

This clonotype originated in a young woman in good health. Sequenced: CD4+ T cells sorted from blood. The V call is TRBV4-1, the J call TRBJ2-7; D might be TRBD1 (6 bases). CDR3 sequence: CASSPQQGSHYEQYF. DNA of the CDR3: TGCGCCAGCAGCCCACAACAGGGATCACACTACGAGCAGTACTTC.